Listed here is a single T cell receptor beta chain. The target antigen is unknown. This entry belongs to a study of T cell clones after liver transplantation. Turning to the study itself: Three of the eight recipients were HCV-positive; the rest had non-autoimmune, non-viral transplant indications. Whole-study findings and limits: In 5 of 8 subjects, circulating graft-donor-reactive CD4 TCRbeta sequences fell significantly after transplant.

TCRdb keeps only in-frame clones here, not all; method: immunoSEQ multiplex PCR. The sample has 45,000 to 55,000 clones; 70% to 85% are singletons. This receptor was identified in a human donor who received a liver transplant. Sequences were derived from CD4+ T cells from blood, sampled before liver transplant.

The CDR3 spells CASSLLSDNQPQHF. The CDR3 DNA reads as TGTGCCAGCAGCTTATTGTCGGACAATCAGCCCCAGCATTTT. The chain combines TRBV7-2 with TRBJ1-5; D unclear. The germline V gene has CDR1 SGHTA and CDR2 FQGNSA. V was clipped by 2 bases and J by 3 bases, with 8 bases between them. The CDR3 consists of 14 residues.